The clone carrying this T cell receptor (beta chain) was detected only a few times. The antigen is not known. The time point denotes: week 11, during vaccination. Every single dose of the vaccine, 300 ug of mutant IDH1 20-mer peptide, came with topical imiquimod. V shed 1 base and J shed 2 bases, with 12 bases lying between them. The germline gives CDR1 MNHNS, CDR2 SASEGT. The CDR3 is 16 amino acids. The entry originates in a study of a mutant IDH1 vaccine in newly diagnosed glioma. Study at large: There were eight vaccinations for patients, given in weeks 1, 3, 5, 7, 11, 15, 19 and 23. With temozolomide cycles, or 4-6 weeks after radiotherapy alone, vaccination was started.

Sequencing was performed with immunoSEQ multiplex PCR; in TCRdb, only in-frame clones are kept and a portion is missing. The sample carries 100,000 to 150,000 clones, around four fifths recorded once. Study results and caveats: Vaccine-induced immune responses occurred in under 95% of patients. Pseudoprogression appeared independent of alterations in top peripheral clonotypes.

The sequencing used PBMCs, collected from a glioma patient whose treatment included an IDH1 peptide vaccine. This chain uses TRBV6-1 with TRBJ1-5; TRBD1 is a possible D gene (6 bases). The clonotype originates from a man aged 35-49 years with glioma. In DNA form, the CDR3 reads TGTGCCAGCAGTGAAGTGGGGGGGGCGCGCAATCAGCCCCAGCATTTT. It encodes CASSEVGGARNQPQHF.